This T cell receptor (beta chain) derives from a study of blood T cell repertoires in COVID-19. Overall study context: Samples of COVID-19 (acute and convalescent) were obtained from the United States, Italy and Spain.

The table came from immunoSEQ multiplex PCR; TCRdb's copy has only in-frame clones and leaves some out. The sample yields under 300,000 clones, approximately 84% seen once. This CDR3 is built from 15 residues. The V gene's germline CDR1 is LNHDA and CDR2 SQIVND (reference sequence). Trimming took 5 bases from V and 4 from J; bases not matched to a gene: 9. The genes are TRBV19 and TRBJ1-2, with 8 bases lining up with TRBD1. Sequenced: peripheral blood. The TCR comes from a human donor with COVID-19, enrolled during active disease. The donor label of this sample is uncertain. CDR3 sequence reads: CASSSSRGLSYGYTF. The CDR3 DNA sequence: TGTGCCAGTAGTTCGTCCAGGGGGCTCAGCTATGGCTACACCTTC.